This T cell receptor beta chain was sequenced for a study of cytomegalovirus exposure and HLA in healthy donors. Study-level background: From donors who were HLA-typed, an early data release held 75 million to 85 million unique TCRs.

Use of 60 Vbeta and 13 Jbeta primers characterized the PCR. Repertoires were generated with immunoSEQ multiplex PCR, while TCRdb's copy carries only in-frame clones and drops some. The sample records fewer than 250,000 clones, about 83% being singletons. The V gene lost 5 bases and the J gene lost 5 bases, with 9 bases spanning the gap. Germline CDR1 and CDR2: SGHNT and YENEEA. This CDR3 comprises 12 residues. The sample was PBMCs. The sequence came from a man aged 35 to 55 in good health and CMV-seropositive. V and J are TRBV11-3 and TRBJ1-2; D is undetermined. The CDR3 sequence: CASSRYRYGYTF. CDR3 bases: TGTGCCAGCAGCCGATACAGATATGGCTACACCTTC.